The rows below give T cell receptor beta chains drawn from one sample of a study of early T cells in non-severe SARS-CoV-2 infection. TCRdb re-called the 5' RACE reads through MiXCR, storing one row per CDR3 protein. Among about 75,000 distinct CDR3 sequences, about 11% were seen once, and the ten largest hold 12%. Sequencing was performed on whole blood, taken at baseline. The receptors were sampled from an adult who was a healthcare worker with PCR-confirmed SARS-CoV-2 infection or an uninfected control (not recorded which). The CDR3 runs from the conserved cysteine through the conserved F or W. The order of the fields is J gene, D gene, V gene, clone size, CDR3 length, CDR3 DNA, CDR3 protein. The D gene is left open where the match is weak. Expanded clones are given a class, and other clones once, few, many or no size at all.

>TRBJ2-7|NA|TRBV4-3|NA|15
TGCGCCAGCAGCCAAGATAAACCGGGCCGCTACGAGCAGTACTTC
CASSQDKPGRYEQYF
>TRBJ2-3|NA|TRBV19|NA|13
TGTGCCAGTAAACTACTGACCACAGATACGCAGTATTTT
CASKLLTTDTQYF
>TRBJ1-6|NA|TRBV5-1|many|14
TGCGCCAGCAGCCCGGGATTTGATAATTCACCCCTCCACTTT
CASSPGFDNSPLHF
>TRBJ1-1|TRBD1|TRBV9|NA|13
TGTGCCAGCAGCGTAGTGGGGACAGGGGAAGCTTTCTTT
CASSVVGTGEAFF
>TRBJ1-1|NA|TRBV21-1|NA|13
TGTGCCAGCCCCCGGGGCGGGCAGCCCGAAGCTTTCTTT
CASPRGGQPEAFF
>TRBJ2-7|NA|TRBV4-3|NA|15
TGCGCCAGCAGCCAAGAGCCCTTAGCGACCTACGAGCAGTACTTC
CASSQEPLATYEQYF
>TRBJ2-5|NA|TRBV6-2/TRBV6-3|NA|12
TGTGCCAGCAGTTACACCCGGGAGACCCAGTACTTC
CASSYTRETQYF
>TRBJ2-3|NA|TRBV7-9|once|15
TGTGCCAGCAGCTTAGAGGGCAGTCCCACAGATACGCAGTATTTT
CASSLEGSPTDTQYF
>TRBJ1-2|TRBD1|TRBV19|NA|14
TGTGCCAGTAGGCAGGGGGCTTCGGCCTATGGCTACACCTTC
CASRQGASAYGYTF
>TRBJ2-1|NA|TRBV20-1|few|15
TGCAGTGCTAGAGATGGGGTAGAAGTCTACAATGAGCAGTTCTTC
CSARDGVEVYNEQFF